These T cell receptor beta chains were read from a single sample in a study of blood T cell repertoires in COVID-19. Sequenced by immunoSEQ multiplex PCR; TCRdb stores in-frame clones only, minus some. Among 270,000 or so clones, roughly 84% were seen once, and the ten largest hold more than 1.1%. Sequencing was done on a sample of peripheral blood. Receptors originate from a human donor with COVID-19, enrolled during active disease. The donor label of this sample is uncertain. CDR3s include the opening cysteine and the closing phenylalanine or tryptophan.

cdr3_aa: CASTIGGTLSSYEQYF
j_call: TRBJ2-7
v_call: TRBV28

cdr3_aa: CASSKRVLAGAYEQYF
j_call: TRBJ2-7
v_call: TRBV21-1

cdr3_aa: CASRMTGTSDYNEQFF
j_call: TRBJ2-1
v_call: TRBV6-4

cdr3_aa: CASSLGLNLNTGELFF
j_call: TRBJ2-2
v_call: TRBV7-8

cdr3_aa: CASSPGAGGEYNEQFF
j_call: TRBJ2-1
v_call: TRBV11-2

cdr3_aa: CASSESTSGDTDTQYF
j_call: TRBJ2-3
v_call: TRBV10-1

cdr3_aa: CASTLAGKESAFF
j_call: TRBJ1-1
v_call: TRBV12-3/TRBV12-4

cdr3_aa: CASSFMGAPGYGYTF
j_call: TRBJ1-2
v_call: TRBV28

cdr3_aa: CASSDLRNYGYTF
j_call: TRBJ1-2
v_call: TRBV3-1/TRBV3-2

cdr3_aa: CASSVSSRSYSYEQYF
j_call: TRBJ2-7
v_call: TRBV9

cdr3_aa: CASSTGAGGANVLTF
j_call: TRBJ2-6
v_call: TRBV5-1

cdr3_aa: CASSQPGTSHSPLHF
j_call: TRBJ1-6
v_call: TRBV3-1/TRBV3-2

cdr3_aa: CASSIGGGGDEKLFF
j_call: TRBJ1-4
v_call: TRBV19

cdr3_aa: CASSVKRENTEAFF
j_call: TRBJ1-1
v_call: TRBV10-2

cdr3_aa: CSASGQSIPGANVLTF
j_call: TRBJ2-6
v_call: TRBV20-1

cdr3_aa: CAISESGGSSSYNEQFF
j_call: TRBJ2-1
v_call: TRBV10-3

cdr3_aa: CASSEYESQGNFGNTIYF
j_call: TRBJ1-3
v_call: TRBV25-1

cdr3_aa: CASSKIPWLAEERSSYNEQFF
j_call: TRBJ2-1
v_call: TRBV21-1

cdr3_aa: CASSSYPPGTGINNEQFF
j_call: TRBJ2-1
v_call: TRBV3-1/TRBV3-2

cdr3_aa: CASSSDTGRLLEQYF
j_call: TRBJ2-7
v_call: TRBV27

cdr3_aa: CASTLKGGQAFYGYTF
j_call: TRBJ1-2
v_call: TRBV5-8

cdr3_aa: CARSLDLGRLYEQYF
j_call: TRBJ2-7
v_call: TRBV7-5

cdr3_aa: CASSPPGTAQETQYF
j_call: TRBJ2-5
v_call: TRBV19